These T cell receptor beta chains were read from a single sample in a study of Graves' ophthalmopathy and Graves' hyperthyroidism. TCRdb called the multiplex PCR reads again in MiXCR, with one record for every CDR3 protein. Of over 200,000 distinct CDR3 sequences detected, under 30% appear once; the ten largest clones hold 8.5% to 9.5%. Material: peripheral blood. These receptors were obtained from a man between 45 and 60 years old with Graves' ophthalmopathy. Each CDR3 is given with its conserved first and last residue. D genes are given only for firm matches. Rows may omit the clone size; those that give it use once, few, many or a size class.

V gene	clone size	D gene	J gene	CDR3 DNA	CDR3 protein
TRBV24-1	many	TRBD1	TRBJ2-5	TGTGCCACCAGTGCCAGGACAGGGGGCCAAGAGACCCAGTACTTC	CATSARTGGQETQYF
TRBV6-5	-	-	TRBJ2-2	TGTGCCAGCAGTTCCGGGGTTGGGAGCACCGGGGAGCTGTTTTTT	CASSSGVGSTGELFF
TRBV20-1	many	TRBD1	TRBJ1-1	TGCAGTGCTAGAGAGAGGGGTAGACAGGGGAAGAACACTGAAGCTTTCTTT	CSARERGRQGKNTEAFF
TRBV18	few	-	TRBJ1-3	TGTGCCAGCTCACCGTCGTCGACTATTGGAAACACCATATATTTT	CASSPSSTIGNTIYF
TRBV4-2	many	-	TRBJ1-2	TGTGCCAGCAGCCCCTCAGGCGGCAGGGGCCTTTTAAAAGACTATGGCTACACCTTC	CASSPSGGRGLLKDYGYTF
TRBV7-2	many	TRBD1	TRBJ2-7	TGTGCCAGCAGTCTAGACAGGGGGCGCTCCTACGAGCAGTACTTC	CASSLDRGRSYEQYF
TRBV11-3	once	-	TRBJ2-5	TGTGCCAGCAGCTTAGATGGTCAGACCCAGTACTTC	CASSLDGQTQYF
TRBV7-2	-	-	TRBJ1-6	TGTGCCAGCAGGCGGGGGGGGGTTTCACCCCTCCACTTT	CASRRGGVSPLHF
TRBV6-5	once	TRBD2	TRBJ2-3	TGTGCCAGCAGTTACGGGACTAGCGAATTAGATACGCAGTATTTT	CASSYGTSELDTQYF
TRBV5-1	-	-	TRBJ2-7	TGCGCCAGCAGCAGATCAAGGGACGTCTCCTACGAGCAGTACTTC	CASSRSRDVSYEQYF
TRBV6-1	-	TRBD1	TRBJ2-7	TGTGCCAGCACCCGGACAGGGGAGAGCTCCTACGAGCAGTACTTC	CASTRTGESSYEQYF
TRBV6-2/TRBV6-3	-	TRBD1	TRBJ1-1	TGTGCCAGCAGTTACGGACAGGAGGTCTCTGAAGCTTTCTTT	CASSYGQEVSEAFF
TRBV5-1	many	TRBD1	TRBJ1-1	TGCGCCAGCAGCTCGCCGGACAGGGGAAACACTGAAGCTTTCTTT	CASSSPDRGNTEAFF
TRBV6-2/TRBV6-3	many	-	TRBJ1-5	TGTGCCAGCAGTTACCTGCAGGGGCCCCTCAATCAGCCCCAGCATTTT	CASSYLQGPLNQPQHF
TRBV6-1	-	TRBD2	TRBJ2-5	TGTGCCAGCCGTGGCGGGGGAGAGACCCAGTACTTC	CASRGGGETQYF
TRBV12-3/TRBV12-4	many	TRBD1	TRBJ1-1	TGTGCCAGCAGCCATTCTGCGACAGGGGCTGTTGGAGCTTTCTTT	CASSHSATGAVGAFF
TRBV19	many	TRBD1	TRBJ1-2	TGTGCCAGTAGTATACAGGGGGCTGGCTATGGCTACACCTTC	CASSIQGAGYGYTF